Below are 10 T cell receptor beta chains sequenced from a single sample in a study of PD-L1 blockade in urothelial cancer. The method was immunoSEQ multiplex PCR; TCRdb's version includes in-frame clones alone and lacks a portion of them. Of about 130,000 clones in the sample, roughly 84% were seen once. Sample time point: pretreatment peripheral blood. The sequences come from PBMCs, collected around atezolizumab (anti-PD-L1) treatment. These receptors were taken from a man aged 50 to 59 with urothelial cancer.

The chain recombines TRBV6-5 with TRBJ2-7, with 8 positions matching TRBD1. The CDR3 extends over 14 amino acids. The V gene end was trimmed by 5 bases and the J gene end by 5 bases; junction bases not matched to a gene: 8. The V gene's germline CDR1 is MNHEY and CDR2 SVGAGI. DNA for the CDR3: TGTGCCAGCAGTCTCCAGGGGGCCGTCCACGAGCAGTACTTC. Translation gives CASSLQGAVHEQYF.

This chain links TRBV7-3 with TRBJ2-1; the match to TRBD2 covers 11 bases. The CDR3 is made up of 14 amino acids. Per germline, CDR1 SGHTA and CDR2 FQGTGA. With V trimmed by 4 bases and J by 5 bases, 1 base remained unmatched. In DNA, the CDR3 is TGTGCCAGCAGCTCGGGACTAGCGGACAATGAGCAGTTCTTC. It specifies CASSSGLADNEQFF.

The V gene is TRBV5-8, the J gene TRBJ2-3; D gene unclear. Germline V CDR1 and CDR2: SGHTS, YDEGEE. Deletions cut 0 bases from V and 0 bases from J, with 8 bases between. The CDR3 sequence is 15 residues long. This CDR3 is CASSLAGASTDTQYF. The CDR3 bases are TGTGCCAGCAGCTTGGCCGGAGCTAGCACAGATACGCAGTATTTT.

This rearrangement joins TRBV7-2 to TRBJ1-5; 8 bases are a match to TRBD1. The CDR3 spans 15 residues. In germline, CDR1 is SGHTA, CDR2 FQGNSA. The ends lost 2 bases at V and 6 bases at J; junction bases unmatched: 6. The CDR3 loop reads CASSLQQGGSQPQHF. The CDR3 DNA reads as TGTGCCAGCAGCTTACAACAGGGGGGTAGTCAGCCCCAGCATTTT.

The V and J genes are TRBV5-1 and TRBJ2-3; no reliable D call. Trimming took 6 bases from V and 4 from J, leaving 6 bases between them. CDR1 is SGHRS and CDR2 is YFSETQ in the germline V gene. This CDR3 has 11 amino acids. CDR3 coding DNA: TGCGCCAGCAACAACCCAGATACGCAGTATTTT. Amino acid sequence: CASNNPDTQYF.

This clone was seen a few times. V and J are TRBV2 and TRBJ1-6; a possible D gene is TRBD1 (5 bases). CDR1 is SNHLY and CDR2 is FYNNEI in the germline V gene. Trimming shortened V by 7 bases and J by 10 bases, and 17 bases separated the two germline ends. This CDR3 is 14 amino acids long. The CDR3: CASTFKYDSSPLHF. In nucleotides, the CDR3 is TGTGCCAGCACCTTTAAGTACGACAGCTCACCCCTCCACTTT.

The chain couples TRBV2 to TRBJ2-5, with D maybe TRBD1 (6 bases). V gave up 3 bases and J gave up 3 bases, with 17 bases separating them. CDR3 size: 16 residues. CDR1 and CDR2 from the germline V gene are SNHLY and FYNNEI. Here the CDR3 reads CASSDSLGQIKETQYF. The CDR3 bases are TGTGCCAGCAGTGATTCTTTGGGACAAATTAAAGAGACCCAGTACTTC.

V gene TRBV28 combines with J gene TRBJ1-2; 7 nucleotides line up with TRBD1. The CDR3 is made up of 14 amino acids. Germline CDR1 is MDHEN and CDR2 is SYDVKM. V trimming: 5 bases; J trimming: 2 bases; junction bases outside the gene matches: 5. DNA for the CDR3: TGTGCCAGCAGTCTCTCACAGGGGAACTATGGCTACACCTTC. It is translated as CASSLSQGNYGYTF.

The CDR3 is CASSITAGFTDTQYF. The CDR3 DNA follows: TGTGCCAGTAGTATAACAGCGGGATTTACAGATACGCAGTATTTT. V gene TRBV19 combines with J gene TRBJ2-3; TRBD2 matches at 7 bases. The CDR3 has 15 amino acids. Germline-derived CDR1 and CDR2 are LNHDA and SQIVND (reference sequence). Unmatched junction bases numbered 5, after V lost 2 bases and J lost 3 bases.

Only one count was recorded for this clone. V usage is TRBV10-3 and J usage is TRBJ2-6, with TRBD1 identical over 7 bases. From germline, CDR1 is ENHRY and CDR2 SYGVKD. The V segment lost 5 bases and the J segment 0 bases; nucleotides outside the gene matches: 4. The CDR3 length is 16 residues. CDR3 sequence: CAISKGDSSGANVLTF. The CDR3 DNA sequence: TGTGCCATCAGTAAAGGGGACAGCTCTGGGGCCAACGTCCTGACTTTC.